This T cell receptor (beta chain) came from a study of T cells after yellow fever vaccination. Study-level information: The SMART-Seq v4 Ultra Low Input method served to prepare the low-cell-number fractions.

TCRdb reprocessed the 5' RACE reads via MiXCR and lists one record per CDR3 protein. The profile shows approximately 300,000 distinct CDR3 sequences, approximately 12% of them singletons. CDR1 and CDR2 from the germline V gene are LNHDA and SQIVND (reference sequence). V was clipped by 5 bases and J by 6 bases; unmatched bases: 9. The CDR3 consists of 16 residues. This clonotype appeared a few times. The antigen remains undetermined. Study results and limitations: Within FACS-sorted repertoires, abundant clonotypes contaminating from the bulk population could be present. The CD4 compartment and the CD8 compartment contained a small share of clonotypes in common. A large majority of primary-vaccination clones showed up again after the booster (just under 97% CD4, 85% to 90% CD8).

This chain uses TRBV19 with TRBJ2-1, with 11 bases identical to TRBD2. Sample: CD4+ T cells sorted from PBMCs, taken 45 days after the yellow fever booster vaccination. The receptor was isolated from a man younger than 35 who received the YFV17D yellow fever vaccine. The chain's CDR3 is CASSPTYSGGANEQFF. CDR3 coding DNA: TGTGCCAGTAGTCCTACCTATAGCGGGGGGGCCAATGAGCAGTTCTTC.